A selection of T cell receptor beta chains follows, all from one sample in a study of technical replicates of blood from a handful of donors. Data came from immunoSEQ multiplex PCR; TCRdb stores just in-frame clones and leaves some out. The table lists about 73,000 clones, around 93% of them singletons. Specimen: T cells isolated from PBMCs. The receptors were gathered from a human donor in good health. Both conserved end residues are part of each CDR3. D genes are given only for firm matches.

D	V	J	CDR3	DNA
TRBD1	TRBV7-9	TRBJ1-2	CASSSGQIYGYTF	TGTGCCAGCAGCTCGGGACAGATCTATGGCTACACCTTC
TRBD2	TRBV4-1	TRBJ2-1	CASSPGLAGNNEQFF	TGCGCCAGCAGCCCCGGACTAGCGGGAAACAATGAGCAGTTCTTC
.	TRBV28	TRBJ1-4	CASTTTGKLFF	TGTGCCAGCACCACGACGGGGAAACTGTTTTTT
TRBD2	TRBV5-1	TRBJ2-5	CASSLGLAGGETQYF	TGCGCCAGCAGCTTGGGACTAGCGGGGGGAGAGACCCAGTACTTC
.	TRBV9	TRBJ1-3	CASSVGGLDGNTIYF	TGTGCCAGCAGCGTAGGGGGGCTGGATGGAAACACCATATATTTT
.	TRBV19	TRBJ2-7	CASSIDHVGRGSSYEQYF	TGTGCCAGTAGTATAGATCACGTCGGCCGAGGGAGCTCCTACGAGCAGTACTTC
.	TRBV10-2	TRBJ1-2	CASSVGPRDYGYTF	TGCGCCAGCAGTGTGGGTCCCAGGGACTATGGCTACACCTTC
.	TRBV6-5	TRBJ1-5	CASRSGVLSNQPQHF	TGTGCCAGCAGATCCGGGGTCCTTAGCAATCAGCCCCAGCATTTT
.	TRBV4-1	TRBJ1-1	CASSLTVMNTEAFF	TGCGCCAGCAGCCTGACAGTGATGAACACTGAAGCTTTCTTT
TRBD2	TRBV6-1	TRBJ2-7	CASRLAGEYYEQYF	TGTGCCAGCAGGCTAGCGGGAGAATACTACGAGCAGTACTTC
TRBD1	TRBV10-3	TRBJ1-1	CATAGTGMNTEAFF	TGTGCCACGGCCGGGACAGGAATGAACACTGAAGCTTTCTTT
.	TRBV5-5	TRBJ1-2	CASSLSAGARGYTF	TGTGCCAGCAGCTTGTCGGCAGGGGCTAGAGGCTACACCTTC
.	TRBV20-1	TRBJ2-1	CSASWASLEFF	TGCAGTGCTTCCTGGGCTTCCCTGGAGTTCTTC
.	TRBV7-9	TRBJ1-1	CASSLVVGPDTEAFF	TGTGCCAGCAGCTTGGTGGTGGGGCCGGACACTGAAGCTTTCTTT
TRBD1	TRBV18	TRBJ2-7	CASSRTGYEQYF	TGTGCCAGCTCACGGACAGGCTACGAGCAGTACTTC